One sample yielded the 9 T cell receptor beta chains listed below, sequenced in a study of T cell repertoires in cytomegalovirus infection. TCRdb re-derived calls from the reads in MiXCR, one entry per CDR3 protein. Of under 200,000 distinct CDR3 sequences listed, approximately 9.7% are singletons. The sample was PBMCs. The receptors here all came from a human donor in good health (CMV status not recorded). Some clones in this sample may be carry-over from other donors' samples.

This clonotype was detected ten times or more. V usage is TRBV11-3 and J usage is TRBJ2-1; the D gene is possibly TRBD1 (6 bases). Trimming took 4 bases from V and 0 from J, leaving 13 bases between them. Per germline, CDR1 SGHNT and CDR2 YENEEA. CDR3 length equals 16 residues. The CDR3 DNA follows: TGTGCCAGCAGCTCCGATGGACAGACCTCCTACAATGAGCAGTTCTTC. Translation: CASSSDGQTSYNEQFF.

With respect to this clonotype: A much more abundant neighbour one base away suggests this may be a read error. The chain carries TRBV5-1 and TRBJ2-3; D perhaps matches TRBD2 (7 bases). The CDR3 covers 15 residues. V shed 4 bases and J shed 6 bases, with 18 bases lying between them. Germline V lookup: CDR1 SGHRS, CDR2 YFSETQ. DNA for the CDR3: TGCGCCAGCAGCCCGAGGGGGTCACTAGCGGATACGCAGTATTTT. It yields the protein CASSPRGSLADTQYF.

This clonotype was detected ten times or more. The chain couples TRBV15 to TRBJ1-5; D ambiguous. The length of the CDR3 is 13 residues. V was pared by 5 bases and J by 3 bases, with 8 bases between. Germline CDR1 LNHNV, CDR2 YYDKDF (reference sequence). CDR3 residues: CATSVFPNQPQHF. The CDR3 DNA reads TGTGCCACCAGCGTTTTTCCCAATCAGCCCCAGCATTTT. The variable domain in full, with the rest retrieved from reference TRBV15 and TRBJ1-5, is DAMVIQNPRYQVTQFGKPVTLSCSQTLNHNVMYWYQQKSSQAPKLLFHYYDKDFNNEADTPDNFQSRRPNTSFCFLDIRSPGLGDTAMYLCATSVFPNQPQHFGDGTRLSIL.

There are many counts of this clonotype. The gene calls are TRBV7-6 and TRBJ2-1, with D uncertain. Germline V lookup: CDR1 SGHVS, CDR2 FNYEAQ. Between the trimmed V and J ends, which lost 5 bases and 5 bases, there was a span of 19 bases. The CDR3 consists of 16 residues. The CDR3 sequence is CASSATLTRLNNEQFF. In nucleotides, the CDR3 is TGTGCCAGCAGCGCCACCCTCACCCGGTTAAACAATGAGCAGTTCTTC.

The table lists this clonotype with many counts. The rearrangement joins TRBV12-3 or TRBV12-4 to TRBJ1-5; D unclear. The CDR3 is made up of 14 amino acids. V was pared by 8 bases and J by 0 bases, with 11 bases between. The CDR3 loop is CASRRGDSNQPQHF. The CDR3 coding sequence is TGTGCCAGCCGGAGAGGAGATAGCAATCAGCCCCAGCATTTT.

At least ten counts were recorded for this clonotype. For the CDR3, the DNA is TGTGCCAGCAGCTCGGAAAGGGCTCACGAGCAGTACTTC. Its translation: CASSSERAHEQYF. This chain connects TRBV7-8 to TRBJ2-7; D gene unclear. Trimming cost V 4 bases and J 5 bases, with 12 bases left between them. The CDR3 runs 13 residues. Germline V gives CDR1 SGHVS, CDR2 FQNEAQ.

There are many counts of this clonotype. DNA of the CDR3: TGTGCCAGCAGTTTCCGGCTACCGGGACAGGGATACAATGAGCAGTTCTTC. This codes for CASSFRLPGQGYNEQFF. This chain joins TRBV28 and TRBJ2-1; 9 nucleotides align to TRBD1. Germline V gene sequence: CDR1 MDHEN, CDR2 SYDVKM. V gave up 3 bases and J gave up 4 bases; unmatched junction bases: 10. The CDR3 spans 17 residues.

This clonotype was detected once. V usage is TRBV7-2 and J usage is TRBJ1-5; D is uncertain. The CDR3 is 14 residues long. Per germline, CDR1 SGHTA and CDR2 FQGNSA. Trimming took off 2 bases at V and 6 bases at J, with 11 bases between the two ends. In DNA, the CDR3 is TGTGCCAGCAGCTTAAGGGCAGAGGCTCAGCCCCAGCATTTT. This translates into CASSLRAEAQPQHF. Based on the CDR3 plus reference TRBV7-2 and TRBJ1-5, the full variable domain is GAGVSQSPSNKVTEKGKDVELRCDPISGHTALYWYRQSLGQGLEFLIYFQGNSAPDKSGLPSDRFSAERTGGSVSTLTIQRTQQEDSAVYLCASSLRAEAQPQHFGDGTRLSIL.

The V and J genes are TRBV20-1 and TRBJ2-1; unclear D gene. CDR1 DFQATT and CDR2 SNEGSKA come from the germline V gene (reference sequence). There are 14 residues in the CDR3. V lost 4 bases to trimming and J lost 6 bases, with 16 bases between them. The CDR3 sequence is CSANDQTSPNEQFF. CDR3 sequence (DNA): TGCAGTGCTAACGACCAAACCTCCCCCAATGAGCAGTTCTTC.